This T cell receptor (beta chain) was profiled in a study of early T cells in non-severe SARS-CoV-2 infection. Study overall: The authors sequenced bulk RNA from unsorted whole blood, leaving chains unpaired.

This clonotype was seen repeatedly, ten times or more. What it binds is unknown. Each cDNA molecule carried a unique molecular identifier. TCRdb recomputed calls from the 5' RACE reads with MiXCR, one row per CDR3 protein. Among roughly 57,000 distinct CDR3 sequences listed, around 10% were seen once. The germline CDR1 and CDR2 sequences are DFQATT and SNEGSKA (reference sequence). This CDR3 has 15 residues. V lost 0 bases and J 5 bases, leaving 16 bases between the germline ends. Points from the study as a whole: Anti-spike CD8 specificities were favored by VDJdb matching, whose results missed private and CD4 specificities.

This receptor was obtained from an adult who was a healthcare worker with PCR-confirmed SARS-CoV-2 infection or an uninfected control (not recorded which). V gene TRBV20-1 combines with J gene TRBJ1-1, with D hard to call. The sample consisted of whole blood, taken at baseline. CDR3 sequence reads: CSARDSDGRETEAFF. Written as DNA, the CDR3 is TGCAGTGCTAGAGACTCGGACGGGCGGGAAACTGAAGCTTTCTTT.